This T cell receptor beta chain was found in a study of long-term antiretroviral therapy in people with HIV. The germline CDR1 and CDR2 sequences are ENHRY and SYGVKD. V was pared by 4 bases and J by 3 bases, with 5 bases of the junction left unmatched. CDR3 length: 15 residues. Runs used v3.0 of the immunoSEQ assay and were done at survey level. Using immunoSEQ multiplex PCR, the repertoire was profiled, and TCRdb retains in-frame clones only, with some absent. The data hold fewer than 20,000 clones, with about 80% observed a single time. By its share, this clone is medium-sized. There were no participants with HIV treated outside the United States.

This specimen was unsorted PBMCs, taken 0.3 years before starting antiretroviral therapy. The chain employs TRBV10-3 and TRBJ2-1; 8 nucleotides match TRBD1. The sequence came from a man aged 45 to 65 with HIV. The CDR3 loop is CAISGGQDFYNEQFF. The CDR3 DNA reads TGTGCCATCAGTGGGGGACAGGATTTCTACAATGAGCAGTTCTTC.